What follows is one TCR beta chain and its context. It was with 60 Vbeta and 13 Jbeta primers that the PCR ran. Data came from immunoSEQ multiplex PCR; TCRdb stores just in-frame clones and leaves some out. The data contain about 200,000 clones, around 79% of them singletons. Germline V CDR1 and CDR2: SGHAT, FQNNGV. Trimming removed 1 base at V and 4 bases at J, with 7 bases between. CDR3 length: 14 amino acids. The entry originates in a study of cytomegalovirus exposure and HLA in healthy donors. Study in general: Early released data had tens of millions of unique TCRs, all coming from HLA-typed donors.

The specimen sequenced was PBMCs. This receptor was identified in a girl under 18 in good health and CMV-seropositive. The J gene is TRBJ2-2, the V gene TRBV11-2; D remains ambiguous. The CDR3 loop is CASSLGPSTGELFF. Written as DNA, the CDR3 is TGTGCCAGCAGCTTAGGTCCCTCCACCGGGGAGCTGTTTTTT.